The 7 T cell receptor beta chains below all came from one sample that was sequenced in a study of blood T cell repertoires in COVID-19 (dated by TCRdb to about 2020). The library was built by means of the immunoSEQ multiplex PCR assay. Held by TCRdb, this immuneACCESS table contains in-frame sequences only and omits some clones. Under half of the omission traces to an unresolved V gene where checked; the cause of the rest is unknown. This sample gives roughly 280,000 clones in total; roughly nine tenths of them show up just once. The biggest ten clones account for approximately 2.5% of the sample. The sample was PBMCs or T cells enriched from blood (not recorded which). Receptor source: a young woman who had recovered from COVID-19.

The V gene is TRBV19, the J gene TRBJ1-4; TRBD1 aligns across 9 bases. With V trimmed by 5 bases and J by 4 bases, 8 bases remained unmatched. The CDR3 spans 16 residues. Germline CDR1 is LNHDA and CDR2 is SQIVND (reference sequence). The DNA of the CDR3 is TGTGCCAGTAGTGCCGCCCGGGGACAGGGTAATGAAAAACTGTTTTTT. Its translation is CASSAARGQGNEKLFF.

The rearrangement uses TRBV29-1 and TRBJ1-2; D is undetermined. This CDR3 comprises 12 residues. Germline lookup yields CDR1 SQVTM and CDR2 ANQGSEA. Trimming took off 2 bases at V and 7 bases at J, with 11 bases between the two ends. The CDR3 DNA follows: TGCAGCGTTGAAATTGCTCGGGGTGGCTACACCTTC. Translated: CSVEIARGGYTF.

CDR3 in DNA: TGTGCCAGCACCCGAGGCCAGCAATTATCAGACTACGAGCAGTACTTC. Protein: CASTRGQQLSDYEQYF. J is TRBJ2-7 and V is TRBV21-1; TRBD2, the table's D call, was not compared with the DNA. TRBV21-1 is deemed a pseudogene. The CDR3 has 16 residues.

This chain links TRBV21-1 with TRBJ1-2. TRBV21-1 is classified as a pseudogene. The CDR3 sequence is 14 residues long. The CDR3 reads CASSKVLRPRSYTF. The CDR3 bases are TGTGCCAGCAGCAAAGTCTTACGGCCTAGGAGCTACACCTTC.

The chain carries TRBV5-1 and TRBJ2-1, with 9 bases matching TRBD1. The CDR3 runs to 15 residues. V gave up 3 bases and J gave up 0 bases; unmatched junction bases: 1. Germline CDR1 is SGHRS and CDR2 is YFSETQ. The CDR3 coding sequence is TGCGCCAGCAGCTCGACAGGGGGCTCCTACAATGAGCAGTTCTTC. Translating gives CASSSTGGSYNEQFF.

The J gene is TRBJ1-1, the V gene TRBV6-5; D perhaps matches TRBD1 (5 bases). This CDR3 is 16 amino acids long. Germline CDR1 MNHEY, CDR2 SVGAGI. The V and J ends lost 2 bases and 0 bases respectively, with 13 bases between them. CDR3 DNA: TGTGCCAGCAGTTACGGGCAGGGCCTTATGAACACTGAAGCTTTCTTT. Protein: CASSYGQGLMNTEAFF.

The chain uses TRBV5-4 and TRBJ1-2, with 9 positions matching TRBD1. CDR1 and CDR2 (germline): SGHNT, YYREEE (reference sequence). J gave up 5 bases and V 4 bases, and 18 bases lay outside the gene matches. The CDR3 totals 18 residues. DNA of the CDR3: TGTGCCAGCAGCCGTGGCGGGACAGGGACCGACCTTAGTTATGGCTACACCTTC. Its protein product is CASSRGGTGTDLSYGYTF.